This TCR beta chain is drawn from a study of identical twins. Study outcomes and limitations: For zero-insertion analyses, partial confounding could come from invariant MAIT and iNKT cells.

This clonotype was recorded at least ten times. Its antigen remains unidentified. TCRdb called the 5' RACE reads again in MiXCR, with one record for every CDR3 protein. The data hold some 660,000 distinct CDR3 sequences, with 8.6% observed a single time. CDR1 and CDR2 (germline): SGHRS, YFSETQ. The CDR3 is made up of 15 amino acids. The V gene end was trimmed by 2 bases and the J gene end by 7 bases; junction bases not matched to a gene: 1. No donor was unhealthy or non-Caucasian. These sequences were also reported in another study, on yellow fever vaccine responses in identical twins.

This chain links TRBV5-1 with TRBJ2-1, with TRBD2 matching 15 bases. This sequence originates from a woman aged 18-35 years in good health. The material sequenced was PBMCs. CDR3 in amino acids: CASSFGLAGGNEQFF. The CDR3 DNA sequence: TGCGCCAGCAGCTTTGGACTAGCGGGGGGGAATGAGCAGTTCTTC.